This T cell receptor (beta chain) emerged from a study of T cells after somatic rescue of genetic block. Germline assignment: CDR1 SGDLS and CDR2 YYNGEE. Trimming pared 0 bases from V and 5 bases from J, leaving 17 bases between. There are 16 residues in the CDR3. TCRdb keeps only in-frame clones here, not all; method: immunoSEQ multiplex PCR. The sample holds roughly 110,000 clones, approximately 90% seen once. The V gene is TRBV9, the J gene TRBJ1-2, with a possible D match to TRBD1 (6 bases). This TCR came from a woman aged 18-29 years. The sample comprised peripheral blood mononuclear cells (PBMCs). CDR3 DNA: TGTGCCAGCAGCGTAGCTCCAGGGGCGTGCCCGTATGGCTACACCTTC. This translates into CASSVAPGACPYGYTF. The full variable domain, with the rest looked up from reference TRBV9 and TRBJ1-2, is DSGVTQTPKHLITATGQRVTLRCSPRSGDLSVYWYQQSLDQGLQFLIQYYNGEERAKGNILERFSAQQFPDLHSELNLSSLELGDSALYFCASSVAPGACPYGYTFGSGTRLTVV.